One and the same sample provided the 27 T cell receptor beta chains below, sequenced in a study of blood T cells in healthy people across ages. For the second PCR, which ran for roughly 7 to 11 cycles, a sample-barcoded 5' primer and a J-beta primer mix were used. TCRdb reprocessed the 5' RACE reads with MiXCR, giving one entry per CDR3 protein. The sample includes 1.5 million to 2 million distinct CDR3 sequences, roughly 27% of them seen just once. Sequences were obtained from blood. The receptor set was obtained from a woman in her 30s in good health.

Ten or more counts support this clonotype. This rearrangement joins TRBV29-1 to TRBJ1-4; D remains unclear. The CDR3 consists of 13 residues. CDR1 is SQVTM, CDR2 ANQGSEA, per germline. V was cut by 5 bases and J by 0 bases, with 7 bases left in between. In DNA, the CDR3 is TGCAGCGTTATGGGAGCAACTAATGAAAAACTGTTTTTT. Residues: CSVMGATNEKLFF. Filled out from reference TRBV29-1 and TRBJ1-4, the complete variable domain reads SAVISQKPSRDICQRGTSLTIQCQVDSQVTMMFWYRQQPGQSLTLIATANQGSEATYESGFVIDKFPISRPNLTFSTLTVSNMSPEDSSIYLCSVMGATNEKLFFGSGTQLSVL.

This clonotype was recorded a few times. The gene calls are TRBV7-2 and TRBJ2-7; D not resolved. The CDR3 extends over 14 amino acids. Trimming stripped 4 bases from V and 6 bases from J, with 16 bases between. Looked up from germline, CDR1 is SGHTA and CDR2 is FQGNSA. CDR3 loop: CASSSHPKGSEQYF. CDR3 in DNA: TGTGCCAGCAGCTCCCACCCCAAGGGTTCCGAGCAGTACTTC.

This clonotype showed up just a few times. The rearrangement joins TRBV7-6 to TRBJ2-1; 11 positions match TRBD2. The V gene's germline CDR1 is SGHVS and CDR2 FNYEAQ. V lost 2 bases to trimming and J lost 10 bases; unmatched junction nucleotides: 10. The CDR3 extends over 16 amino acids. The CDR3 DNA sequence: TGTGCCAGCAGCTTAATGGTAGCGGGAGGGTTGGAAGAGCAGTTCTTC. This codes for CASSLMVAGGLEEQFF.

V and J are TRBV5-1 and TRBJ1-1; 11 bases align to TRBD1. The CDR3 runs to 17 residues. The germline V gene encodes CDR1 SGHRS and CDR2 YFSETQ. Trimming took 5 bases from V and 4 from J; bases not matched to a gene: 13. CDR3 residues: CASRQDRGRIGSTEAFF. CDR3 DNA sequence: TGCGCCAGCAGACAGGACAGGGGGCGAATAGGGTCCACTGAAGCTTTCTTT.

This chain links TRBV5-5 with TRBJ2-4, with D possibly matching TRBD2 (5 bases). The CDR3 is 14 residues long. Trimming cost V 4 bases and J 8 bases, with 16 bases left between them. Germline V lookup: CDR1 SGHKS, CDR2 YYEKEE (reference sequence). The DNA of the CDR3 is TGTGCCAGCAGCGACTACAGATGGACGGACATTCAGTACTTC. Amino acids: CASSDYRWTDIQYF. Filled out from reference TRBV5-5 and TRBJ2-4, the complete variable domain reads DAGVTQSPTHLIKTRGQQVTLRCSPISGHKSVSWYQQVLGQGPQFIFQYYEKEERGRGNFPDRFSARQFPNYSSELNVNALLLGDSALYLCASSDYRWTDIQYFGAGTRLSVL.

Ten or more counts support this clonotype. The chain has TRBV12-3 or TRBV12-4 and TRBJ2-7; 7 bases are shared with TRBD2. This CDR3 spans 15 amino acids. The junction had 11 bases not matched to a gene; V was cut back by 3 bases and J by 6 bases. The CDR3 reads CASSFCGGEGCEQYF. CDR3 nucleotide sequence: TGTGCCAGCAGTTTTTGCGGCGGGGAGGGGTGCGAGCAGTACTTC.

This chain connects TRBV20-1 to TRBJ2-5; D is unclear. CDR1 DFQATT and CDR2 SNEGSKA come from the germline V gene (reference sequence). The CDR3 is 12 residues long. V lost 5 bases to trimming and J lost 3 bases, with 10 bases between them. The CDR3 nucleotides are TGCAGTGCTCCCGGGCCTGAAGAGACCCAGTACTTC. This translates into CSAPGPEETQYF.

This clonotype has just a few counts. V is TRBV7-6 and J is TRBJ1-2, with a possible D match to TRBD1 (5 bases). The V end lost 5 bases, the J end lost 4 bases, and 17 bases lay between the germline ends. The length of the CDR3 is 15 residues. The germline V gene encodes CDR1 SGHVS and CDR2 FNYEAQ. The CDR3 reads CASSLVQGKGYGYTF. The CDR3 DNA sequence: TGTGCCAGCAGCCTCGTGCAGGGAAAGGGCTATGGCTACACCTTC.

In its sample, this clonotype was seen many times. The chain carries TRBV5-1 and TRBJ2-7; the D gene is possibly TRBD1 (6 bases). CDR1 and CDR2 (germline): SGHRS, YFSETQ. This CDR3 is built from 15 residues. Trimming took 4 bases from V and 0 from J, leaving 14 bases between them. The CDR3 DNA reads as TGCGCCAGCAGCCCTCGACAGGCGAGCTCCTACGAGCAGTACTTC. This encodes CASSPRQASSYEQYF.

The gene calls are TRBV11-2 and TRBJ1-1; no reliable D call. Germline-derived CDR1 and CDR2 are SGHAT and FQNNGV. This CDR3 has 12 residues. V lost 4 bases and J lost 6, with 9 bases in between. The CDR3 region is CASSSAGAEAFF. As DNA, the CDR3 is TGTGCCAGCAGCTCAGCCGGGGCTGAAGCTTTCTTT.

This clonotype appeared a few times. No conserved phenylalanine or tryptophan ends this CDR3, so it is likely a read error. The CDR3 loop is CASSSGRGDSPLHL. In DNA, the CDR3 is TGTGCCAGCAGTAGTGGCAGAGGTGATTCACCCCTCCACCTT. The chain links TRBV12-3 or TRBV12-4 to TRBJ1-6; no firm D call. V lost 5 bases, J lost 8 bases, and 13 bases lay in between. This CDR3 region has 14 residues.

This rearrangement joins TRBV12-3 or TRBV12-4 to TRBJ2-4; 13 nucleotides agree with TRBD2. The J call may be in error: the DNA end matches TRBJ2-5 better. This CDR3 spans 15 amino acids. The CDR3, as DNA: TGTGCCAGCAGTTGGACTAGCGGGAGCGCCGAGACCCAGTACTTC. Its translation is CASSWTSGSAETQYF.

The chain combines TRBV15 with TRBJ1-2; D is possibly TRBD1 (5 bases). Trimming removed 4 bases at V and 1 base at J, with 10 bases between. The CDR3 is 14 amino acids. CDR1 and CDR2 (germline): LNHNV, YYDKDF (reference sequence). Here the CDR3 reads CATSTQGGNYGYTF. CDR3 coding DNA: TGTGCCACCAGCACCCAGGGAGGTAACTATGGCTACACCTTC. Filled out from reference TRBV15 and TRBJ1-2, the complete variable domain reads DAMVIQNPRYQVTQFGKPVTLSCSQTLNHNVMYWYQQKSSQAPKLLFHYYDKDFNNEADTPDNFQSRRPNTSFCFLDIRSPGLGDTAMYLCATSTQGGNYGYTFGSGTRLTVV.

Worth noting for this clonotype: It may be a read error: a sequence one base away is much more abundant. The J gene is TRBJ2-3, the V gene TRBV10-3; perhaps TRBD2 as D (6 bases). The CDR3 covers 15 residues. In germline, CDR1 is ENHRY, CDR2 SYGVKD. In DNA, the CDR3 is TGTGCCATCAGTGACCCCGGGACTTCCACAGATACGCGGTATTTT. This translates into CAISDPGTSTDTRYF.

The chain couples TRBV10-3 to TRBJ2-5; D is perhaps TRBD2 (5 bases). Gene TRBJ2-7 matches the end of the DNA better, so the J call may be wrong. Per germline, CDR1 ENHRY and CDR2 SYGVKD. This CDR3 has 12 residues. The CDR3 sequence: CAIRGSSDEQYF. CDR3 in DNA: TGTGCCATCAGAGGGAGTAGCGACGAGCAGTACTTC.

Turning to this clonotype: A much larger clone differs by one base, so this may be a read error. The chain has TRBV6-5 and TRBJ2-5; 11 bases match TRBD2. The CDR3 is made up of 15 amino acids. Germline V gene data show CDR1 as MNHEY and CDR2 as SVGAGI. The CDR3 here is CASGYYGSGGDTQYF. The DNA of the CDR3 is TGTGCCAGCGGTTACTACGGTAGCGGGGGGGATACCCAGTACTTC.

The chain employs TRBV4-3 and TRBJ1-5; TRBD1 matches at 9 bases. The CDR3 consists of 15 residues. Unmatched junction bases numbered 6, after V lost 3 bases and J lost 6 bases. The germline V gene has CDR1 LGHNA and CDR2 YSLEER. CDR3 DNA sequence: TGCGCCAGCAGCCAGAACGACAGGGGGGGTCAGCCCCAGCATTTT. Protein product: CASSQNDRGGQPQHF.

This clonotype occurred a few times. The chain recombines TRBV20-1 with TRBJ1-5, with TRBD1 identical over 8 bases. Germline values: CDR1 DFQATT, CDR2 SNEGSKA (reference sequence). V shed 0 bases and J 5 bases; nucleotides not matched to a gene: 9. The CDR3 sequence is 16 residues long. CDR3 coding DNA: TGCAGTGCTAGAGATATGCGACAGGGGTTATATCAGCCCCAGCATTTT. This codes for CSARDMRQGLYQPQHF.

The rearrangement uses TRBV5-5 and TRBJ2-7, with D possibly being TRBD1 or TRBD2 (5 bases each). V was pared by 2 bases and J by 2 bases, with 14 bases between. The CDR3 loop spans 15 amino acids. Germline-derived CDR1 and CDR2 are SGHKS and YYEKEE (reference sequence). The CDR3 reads CASSLSSEGPYEQYF. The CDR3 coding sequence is TGTGCCAGCAGCTTATCTTCAGAGGGACCCTACGAGCAGTACTTC.

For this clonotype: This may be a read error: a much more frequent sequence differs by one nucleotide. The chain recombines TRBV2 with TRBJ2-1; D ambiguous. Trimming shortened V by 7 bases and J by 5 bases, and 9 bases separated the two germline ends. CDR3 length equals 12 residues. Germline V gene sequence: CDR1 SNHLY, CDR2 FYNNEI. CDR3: CASTGKNNEQFF. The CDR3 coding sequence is TGTGCCAGCACTGGCAAGAACAATGAGCAGTTCTTC.

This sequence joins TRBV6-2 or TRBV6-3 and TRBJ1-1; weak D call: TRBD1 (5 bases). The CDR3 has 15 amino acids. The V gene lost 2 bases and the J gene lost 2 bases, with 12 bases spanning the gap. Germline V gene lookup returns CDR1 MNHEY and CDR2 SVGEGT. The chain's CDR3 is CASSYLIGGNTEAFF. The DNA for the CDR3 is TGTGCCAGCAGTTACCTCATCGGGGGAAACACTGAAGCTTTCTTT.

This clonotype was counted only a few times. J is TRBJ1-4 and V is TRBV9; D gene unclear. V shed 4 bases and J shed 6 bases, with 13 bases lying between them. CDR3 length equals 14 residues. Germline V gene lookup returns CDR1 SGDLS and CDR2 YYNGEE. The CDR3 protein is CASSSYSGDEKLFF. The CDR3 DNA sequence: TGTGCCAGCAGCTCCTACTCCGGAGATGAAAAACTGTTTTTT.

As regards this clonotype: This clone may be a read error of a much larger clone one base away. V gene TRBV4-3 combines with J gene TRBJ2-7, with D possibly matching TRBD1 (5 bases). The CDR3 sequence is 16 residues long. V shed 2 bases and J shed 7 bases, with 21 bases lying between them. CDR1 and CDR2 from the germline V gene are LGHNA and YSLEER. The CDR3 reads CASSQNSRGAYNEQYF. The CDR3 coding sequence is TGCGCCAGCAGCCAAAACTCTAGGGGCGCCTACAATGAGCAGTACTTC.

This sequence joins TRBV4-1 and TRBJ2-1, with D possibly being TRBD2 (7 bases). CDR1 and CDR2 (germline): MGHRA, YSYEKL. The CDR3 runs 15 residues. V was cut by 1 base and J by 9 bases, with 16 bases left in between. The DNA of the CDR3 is TGCGCCAGCAGCCAAGGAAGTCGGCGGGGGCCTGAGCAGTTCTTC. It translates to CASSQGSRRGPEQFF.

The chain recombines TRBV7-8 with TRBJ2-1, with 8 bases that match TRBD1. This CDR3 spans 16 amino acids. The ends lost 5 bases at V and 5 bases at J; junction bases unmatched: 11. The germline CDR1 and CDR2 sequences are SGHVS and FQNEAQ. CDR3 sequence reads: CASSPRWTGLNNEQFF. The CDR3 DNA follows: TGTGCCAGCAGCCCGAGATGGACAGGGCTAAACAATGAGCAGTTCTTC. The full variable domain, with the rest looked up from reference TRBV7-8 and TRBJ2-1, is GAGVSQSPRYKVAKRGQDVALRCDPISGHVSLFWYQQALGQGPEFLTYFQNEAQLDKSGLPSDRFFAERPEGSVSTLKIQRTQQEDSAVYLCASSPRWTGLNNEQFFGPGTRLTVL.

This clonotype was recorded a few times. CDR3 DNA sequence: TGTGCCAGCAGCTTGGCGGGACAGGGGACTAACTATGGCTACACCTTC. Amino acid sequence: CASSLAGQGTNYGYTF. The rearrangement joins TRBV5-4 to TRBJ1-2; 10 bases match TRBD1. V trimming: 0 bases; J trimming: 0 bases; junction bases outside the gene matches: 2. Germline lookup yields CDR1 SGHNT and CDR2 YYREEE (reference sequence). The CDR3 spans 16 residues.

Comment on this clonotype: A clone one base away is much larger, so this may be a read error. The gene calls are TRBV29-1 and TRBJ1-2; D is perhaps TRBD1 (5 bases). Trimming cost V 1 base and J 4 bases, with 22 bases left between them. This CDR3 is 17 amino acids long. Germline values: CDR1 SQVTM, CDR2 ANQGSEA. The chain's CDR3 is CSVEGGGRVASGYGYTF. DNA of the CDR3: TGCAGCGTTGAAGGGGGAGGCAGGGTTGCAAGTGGCTATGGCTACACCTTC.